Following are 20 T cell receptor beta chains from one sample sequenced in a study of cytomegalovirus exposure and HLA in healthy donors. This PCR relied on a set of 60 Vbeta primers and 13 Jbeta primers. Assay: immunoSEQ multiplex PCR; the TCRdb copy retains only in-frame clones and omits some. The sample holds about 200,000 clones. The sequenced sample consisted of PBMCs. These receptors were taken from a boy between 5 and 17 years old in good health and CMV-seronegative.

J is TRBJ2-6 and V is TRBV5-1, with D possibly matching TRBD1 (5 bases). V was trimmed by 4 bases and J by 2 bases, leaving 10 bases between them. This CDR3 is built from 15 residues. Germline V lookup: CDR1 SGHRS, CDR2 YFSETQ. CDR3 DNA: TGCGCCAGCAGCCAAACAGGAACTGGGGCCAACGTCCTGACTTTC. It is translated as CASSQTGTGANVLTF. Together with reference TRBV5-1 and TRBJ2-6, the CDR3 gives the full variable domain: KAGVTQTPRYLIKTRGQQVTLSCSPISGHRSVSWYQQTPGQGLQFLFEYFSETQRNKGNFPGRFSGRQFSNSRSEMNVSTLELGDSALYLCASSQTGTGANVLTFGAGSRLTVL.

The chain employs TRBV6-1 and TRBJ2-6; D ambiguous. V was trimmed by 3 bases and J by 3 bases, leaving 21 bases between them. This CDR3 has 19 amino acids. Germline V gene lookup returns CDR1 MNHNS and CDR2 SASEGT. The CDR3 bases are TGTGCCAGCAGTGACGGGTCGTTTCACGGTGGTGGTGGGGCCAACGTCCTGACTTTC. It encodes CASSDGSFHGGGGANVLTF.

V is TRBV5-6 and J is TRBJ2-2; D ambiguous. The germline V and J ends were trimmed by 3 bases and 0 bases, with 9 bases remaining between them. From germline, CDR1 is SGHDT and CDR2 YYEEEE. There are 15 residues in the CDR3. CDR3 protein: CASSSSPTNTGELFF. Here the CDR3 DNA reads TGTGCCAGCAGCTCCAGTCCCACGAACACCGGGGAGCTGTTTTTT.

This chain links TRBV4-1 with TRBJ1-5; possible D gene TRBD1, 6 bases. CDR3 size: 15 residues. Germline V gene lookup returns CDR1 MGHRA and CDR2 YSYEKL. Trimming pared 0 bases from V and 6 bases from J, leaving 12 bases between. CDR3 nucleotide sequence: TGCGCCAGCAGCCAAGATACAGGGACAAGTCAGCCCCAGCATTTT. Amino acids: CASSQDTGTSQPQHF.

This sequence joins TRBV28 and TRBJ1-5; D is undetermined. V lost 3 bases to trimming and J lost 7 bases, with 19 bases between them. CDR1 is MDHEN, CDR2 SYDVKM, per germline. This CDR3 has 16 amino acids. Here the CDR3 reads CASSFVSAAASQPQHF. The DNA of the CDR3 is TGTGCCAGCAGTTTTGTGTCGGCGGCGGCCAGCCAGCCCCAGCATTTT.

The V and J genes are TRBV7-2 and TRBJ2-3; 7 nucleotides agree with TRBD1. Looked up from germline, CDR1 is SGHTA and CDR2 is FQGNSA. CDR3 length equals 14 residues. The trim removed 4 bases at V and 2 bases at J, leaving 3 bases unmatched. The CDR3 coding sequence is TGTGCCAGCAGCTCGGGACAGTTCACAGATACGCAGTATTTT. Amino acid sequence: CASSSGQFTDTQYF. Looking up the rest from reference TRBV7-2 and TRBJ2-3 gives the full variable domain: GAGVSQSPSNKVTEKGKDVELRCDPISGHTALYWYRQSLGQGLEFLIYFQGNSAPDKSGLPSDRFSAERTGGSVSTLTIQRTQQEDSAVYLCASSSGQFTDTQYFGPGTRLTVL.

V gene TRBV13 combines with J gene TRBJ2-7, with a possible D match to TRBD1 (5 bases). In germline, CDR1 is PRHDT, CDR2 FYEKMQ (reference sequence). The V and J ends lost 5 bases and 5 bases respectively, with 16 bases between them. The CDR3 covers 14 residues. The CDR3 protein is CASSQYGRAHEQYF. The CDR3 DNA follows: TGTGCCAGCAGCCAATATGGCAGGGCCCACGAGCAGTACTTC.

The rearrangement uses TRBV7-3 and TRBJ2-3; the match to TRBD2 covers 8 bases. The V and J ends lost 5 bases and 3 bases, in that order; junction bases with no gene match: 7. Germline V gene data show CDR1 as SGHTA and CDR2 as FQGTGA. The CDR3 covers 15 residues. The CDR3 loop is CASSPRGGGTDTQYF. CDR3 DNA: TGTGCCAGCAGCCCGAGGGGCGGGGGGACAGATACGCAGTATTTT.

The chain has TRBV6-6 and TRBJ1-6; D ambiguous. CDR3 size: 16 residues. Trimming cost V 6 bases and J 0 bases, with 12 bases left between them. Germline V gene lookup returns CDR1 MNHNY and CDR2 SVGAGI (reference sequence). The CDR3: CASSPTADSYNSPLHF. Here the CDR3 DNA reads TGTGCCAGCAGCCCTACAGCAGACTCCTATAATTCACCCCTCCACTTT.

This chain joins TRBV5-4 and TRBJ1-2, with unresolved D. The V end was cut by 5 bases, the J end by 4 bases, with 18 bases between. Germline-derived CDR1 and CDR2 are SGHNT and YYREEE (reference sequence). The CDR3 spans 15 residues. The CDR3 DNA sequence: TGTGCCAGCAGTTTAGGTGACTTGGCCCCCTATGGCTACACCTTC. Translation: CASSLGDLAPYGYTF.

The chain is built from TRBV30 and TRBJ2-7; unclear D gene. The V end lost 3 bases, the J end lost 3 bases, and 6 bases lay between the germline ends. This CDR3 has 11 amino acids. The germline CDR1 and CDR2 sequences are GTSNPN and SVGIG (reference sequence). DNA for the CDR3: TGTGCCTGGAGGGGCTTCTACGAGCAGTACTTC. It is translated as CAWRGFYEQYF.

This chain connects TRBV7-2 to TRBJ1-6; D may be TRBD1 (5 bases). With 2 bases removed from V and 9 bases from J, the gap between germline ends came to 11 bases. The CDR3 covers 14 residues. Germline CDR1 SGHTA, CDR2 FQGNSA. The CDR3 sequence: CASSLLQGGSPLHF. The DNA of the CDR3 is TGTGCCAGCAGCTTACTCCAGGGAGGTTCACCCCTCCACTTT.

The V gene is TRBV7-2, the J gene TRBJ2-7; possible D gene TRBD1, 8 bases. V was cut by 3 bases and J by 6 bases, with 15 bases left in between. Germline assignment: CDR1 SGHTA and CDR2 FQGNSA. The CDR3 is made up of 14 amino acids. The CDR3 loop is CASSLYRGGLEQYF. CDR3 DNA sequence: TGTGCCAGCAGCTTGTACAGGGGGGGGCTCGAGCAGTACTTC.

The chain carries TRBV4-1 and TRBJ1-1; D gene unclear. The CDR3 has 14 residues. Germline values: CDR1 MGHRA, CDR2 YSYEKL. V dropped 7 bases and J dropped 0 bases, with 12 bases sitting between them. CDR3 sequence reads: CASTGLGMNTEAFF. The DNA for the CDR3 is TGCGCCAGCACGGGATTAGGGATGAACACTGAAGCTTTCTTT.

The genes are TRBV11-2 and TRBJ2-2; TRBD2 aligns across 13 bases. The CDR3 sequence is 17 residues long. In germline, CDR1 is SGHAT, CDR2 FQNNGV. Unmatched junction bases numbered 13, after V lost 7 bases and J lost 8 bases. CDR3 coding DNA: TGTGCCAGCATCATCGAAGGGACTAGCGGGGTAAAGGGGGAGCTGTTTTTT. Translation gives CASIIEGTSGVKGELFF. Complete variable domain (other parts from reference TRBV11-2 and TRBJ2-2): EAGVAQSPRYKIIEKRQSVAFWCNPISGHATLYWYQQILGQGPKLLIQFQNNGVVDDSQLPKDRFSAERLKGVDSTLKIQPAKLEDSAVYLCASIIEGTSGVKGELFFGEGSRLTVL.

For the CDR3, the DNA is TGTGCCAGCAGTTTCGCCCCATGGACTAGCGGGGGGACTTCTCCAAACATTCAGTACTTC. Translated: CASSFAPWTSGGTSPNIQYF. The chain couples TRBV13 to TRBJ2-4; 14 bases align to TRBD2. This CDR3 spans 20 amino acids. CDR1 and CDR2 (germline): PRHDT, FYEKMQ (reference sequence). V was pared by 6 bases and J by 6 bases, with 19 bases of the junction left unmatched. Full variable domain (outside the CDR3, taken from reference TRBV13 and TRBJ2-4): AAGVIQSPRHLIKEKRETATLKCYPIPRHDTVYWYQQGPGQDPQFLISFYEKMQSDKGSIPDRFSAQQFSDYHSELNMSSLELGDSALYFCASSFAPWTSGGTSPNIQYFGAGTRLSVL.

The chain joins TRBV27 to TRBJ2-1; 14 positions match TRBD2. This CDR3 has 15 amino acids. Germline values: CDR1 MNHEY, CDR2 SMNVEV (reference sequence). Trimming at V came to 6 bases and at J to 9 bases, leaving 7 bases not matched to a gene. The CDR3 sequence: CASRGGLAGVGEQFF. CDR3 nucleotide sequence: TGTGCCAGCAGGGGGGGACTAGCGGGGGTGGGTGAGCAGTTCTTC.

The rearrangement uses TRBV30 and TRBJ1-4, with D unclear. There are 19 residues in the CDR3. CDR1 and CDR2 (germline): GTSNPN, SVGIG (reference sequence). Trimming left V 2 bases short and J 4 bases short, with 26 bases between. CDR3 in DNA: TGTGCCTGGAGTAGACGGAGCGTGCTAAAACCCGAAAGTAATGAAAAACTGTTTTTT. Its protein product is CAWSRRSVLKPESNEKLFF.

J is TRBJ2-7 and V is TRBV6-5, with D perhaps matching TRBD2 (7 bases). Germline assignment: CDR1 MNHEY and CDR2 SVGAGI. Trimming cost V 8 bases and J 6 bases, with 20 bases left between them. This CDR3 spans 14 amino acids. CDR3 coding DNA: TGTGCCAGCGCTAAAAGGGGGGGGGCGAGCGAGCAGTACTTC. Protein sequence: CASAKRGGASEQYF.

The J gene is TRBJ1-6, the V gene TRBV10-3, with D possibly being TRBD1 (6 bases). The CDR3 has 14 residues. Trimming removed 6 bases from V and 10 bases from J, with 16 bases in between. Germline lookup yields CDR1 ENHRY and CDR2 SYGVKD. The CDR3 DNA reads as TGTGCCATCAGCCCGCCGGGACATGGCTCACCCCTCCACTTT. As protein: CAISPPGHGSPLHF.